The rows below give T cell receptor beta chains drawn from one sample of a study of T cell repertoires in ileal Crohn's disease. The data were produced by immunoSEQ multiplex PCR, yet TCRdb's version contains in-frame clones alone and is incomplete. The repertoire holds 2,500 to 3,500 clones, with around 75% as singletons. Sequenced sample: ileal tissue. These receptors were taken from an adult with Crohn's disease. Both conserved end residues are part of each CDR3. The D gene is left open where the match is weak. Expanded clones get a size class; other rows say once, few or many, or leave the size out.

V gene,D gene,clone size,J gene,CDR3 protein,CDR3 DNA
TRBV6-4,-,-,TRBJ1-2,CASRDSSNYGYTF,TGTGCCAGCAGGGACAGTTCTAACTATGGCTACACCTTC
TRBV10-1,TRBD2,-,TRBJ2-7,CASSRDYSSYEQYF,TGCGCCAGCAGTAGGGACTATAGCTCCTACGAGCAGTACTTC
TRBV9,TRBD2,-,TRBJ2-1,CASSTRTSGRLDEQFF,TGTGCCAGCAGCACAAGGACTAGCGGGAGACTGGATGAGCAGTTCTTC
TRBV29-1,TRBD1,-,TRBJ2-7,CSVIYRGHSYEQYF,TGCAGCGTAATTTACAGGGGGCACTCCTACGAGCAGTACTTC
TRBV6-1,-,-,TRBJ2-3,CASSEDAGSTDTQYF,TGTGCCAGCAGTGAAGATGCGGGGAGCACAGATACGCAGTATTTT
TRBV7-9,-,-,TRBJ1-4,CASSPGSTNEKLFF,TGTGCCAGCAGCCCCGGTTCAACTAATGAAAAACTGTTTTTT
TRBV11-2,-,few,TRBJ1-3,CASSLDRSGNTIYF,TGTGCCAGCAGCTTAGACAGGTCTGGAAACACCATATATTTT
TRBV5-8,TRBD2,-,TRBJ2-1,CASSSYLRASGSSYNEQFF,TGTGCCAGCAGCTCCTACCTTCGGGCTAGCGGTTCCTCCTACAATGAGCAGTTCTTC
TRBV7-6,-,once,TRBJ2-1,CASSQDELYEQFF,TGTGCCAGCAGCCAGGACGAACTGTATGAGCAGTTCTTC
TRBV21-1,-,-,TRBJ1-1,CASSKRGTALMNTEAFF,TGTGCCAGCAGCAAAAGAGGCACAGCCCTTATGAACACTGAAGCTTTCTTT
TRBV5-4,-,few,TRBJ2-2,CASSLDPGMNTGELFF,TGTGCCAGCAGCTTGGATCCAGGGATGAACACCGGGGAGCTGTTTTTT
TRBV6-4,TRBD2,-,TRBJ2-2,CASSVETSGSAGELFF,TGTGCCAGCAGTGTAGAAACTAGCGGGAGCGCCGGGGAGCTGTTTTTT
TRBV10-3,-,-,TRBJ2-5,CAISEQGPGGTQYF,TGTGCCATCAGTGAACAAGGGCCAGGCGGGACCCAGTACTTC
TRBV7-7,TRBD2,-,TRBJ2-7,CASSASGTSGAEQYF,TGTGCCAGCAGCGCCTCCGGGACTAGCGGTGCCGAGCAGTACTTC
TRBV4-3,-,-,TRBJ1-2,CASSQGFRANYGYTF,TGCGCCAGCAGCCAAGGATTCAGGGCTAACTATGGCTACACCTTC
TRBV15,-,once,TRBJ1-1,CAASREVEAFF,TGTGCCGCCAGCAGAGAAGTTGAAGCTTTCTTT
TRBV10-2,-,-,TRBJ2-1,CASSDFPYEQFF,TGCGCCAGCAGTGACTTCCCTTATGAGCAGTTCTTC
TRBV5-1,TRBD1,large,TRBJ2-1,CASSLETGASYNEQFF,TGCGCCAGCAGCTTGGAGACAGGGGCCTCCTACAATGAGCAGTTCTTC
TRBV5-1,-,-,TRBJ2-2,CASSLEGSSNTGELFF,TGCGCCAGCAGCTTGGAAGGGAGCTCAAACACCGGGGAGCTGTTTTTT
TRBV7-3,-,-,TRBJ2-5,CASSTTRETQYF,TGTGCCAGCAGCACCACTAGAGAGACCCAGTACTTC
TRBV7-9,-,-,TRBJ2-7,CASSLASRYEQYF,TGTGCCAGCAGCTTAGCCAGTCGGTACGAGCAGTACTTC
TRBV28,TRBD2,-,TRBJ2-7,CASSWSSGSNYEQYF,TGTGCCAGCAGTTGGTCTAGCGGGAGTAACTACGAGCAGTACTTC
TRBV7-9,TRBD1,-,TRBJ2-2,CASSSRDRGNTGELFF,TGTGCCAGCAGCTCCCGGGACAGGGGGAACACCGGGGAGCTGTTTTTT
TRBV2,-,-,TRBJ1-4,CASSGSITAAELFF,TGTGCCAGCAGTGGGTCTATCACAGCCGCGGAACTGTTTTTT
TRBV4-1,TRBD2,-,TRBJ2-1,CASSQEFGGGAWNEQFF,TGCGCCAGCAGCCAAGAGTTCGGCGGGGGGGCATGGAATGAGCAGTTCTTC